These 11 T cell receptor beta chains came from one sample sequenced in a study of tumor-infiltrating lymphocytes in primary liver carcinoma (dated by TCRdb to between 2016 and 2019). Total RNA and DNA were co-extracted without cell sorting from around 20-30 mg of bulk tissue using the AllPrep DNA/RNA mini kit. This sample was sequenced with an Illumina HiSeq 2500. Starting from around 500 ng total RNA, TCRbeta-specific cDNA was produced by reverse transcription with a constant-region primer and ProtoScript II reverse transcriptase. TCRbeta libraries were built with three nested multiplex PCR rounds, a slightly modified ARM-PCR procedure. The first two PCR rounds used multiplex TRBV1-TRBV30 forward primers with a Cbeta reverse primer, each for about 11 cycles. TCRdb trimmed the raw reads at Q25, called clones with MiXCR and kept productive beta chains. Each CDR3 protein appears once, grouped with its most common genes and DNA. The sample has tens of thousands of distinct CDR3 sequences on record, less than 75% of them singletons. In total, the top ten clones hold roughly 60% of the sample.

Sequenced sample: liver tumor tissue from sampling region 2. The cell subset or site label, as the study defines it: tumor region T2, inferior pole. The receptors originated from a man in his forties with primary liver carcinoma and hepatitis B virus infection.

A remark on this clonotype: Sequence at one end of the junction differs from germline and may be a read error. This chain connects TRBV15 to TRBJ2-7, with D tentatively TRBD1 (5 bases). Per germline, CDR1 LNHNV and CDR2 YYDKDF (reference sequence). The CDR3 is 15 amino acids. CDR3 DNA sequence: TGTGCCACCAGCAGAGAGGACAATTACTTCTACGAGCAATACTTC. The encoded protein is CATSREDNYFYEQYF.

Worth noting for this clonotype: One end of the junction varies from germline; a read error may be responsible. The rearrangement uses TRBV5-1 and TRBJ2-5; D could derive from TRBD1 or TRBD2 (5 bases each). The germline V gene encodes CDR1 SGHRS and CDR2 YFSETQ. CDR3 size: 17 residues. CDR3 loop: CASSSEPTGPEGETQYF. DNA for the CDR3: TGTGCCAGCAGTTCGGAACCCACGGGCCCTGAGGGGGAGACCCAGTACTTC.

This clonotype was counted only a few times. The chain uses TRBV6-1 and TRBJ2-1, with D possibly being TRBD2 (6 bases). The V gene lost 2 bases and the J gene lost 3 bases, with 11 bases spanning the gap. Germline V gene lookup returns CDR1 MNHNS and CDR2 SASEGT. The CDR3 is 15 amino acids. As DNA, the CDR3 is TGTGCCAGCAGTGAATCTAGCGTGAGCTACAATGAGCAGTTCTTC. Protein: CASSESSVSYNEQFF.

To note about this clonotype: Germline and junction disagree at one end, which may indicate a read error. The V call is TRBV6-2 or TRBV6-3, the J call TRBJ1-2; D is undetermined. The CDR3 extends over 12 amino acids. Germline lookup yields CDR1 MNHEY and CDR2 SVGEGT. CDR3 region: CASLRLGYGYTF. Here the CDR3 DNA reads TGTGCCTCCCTGAGGCTCGGCTATGGGTACACCTTC.

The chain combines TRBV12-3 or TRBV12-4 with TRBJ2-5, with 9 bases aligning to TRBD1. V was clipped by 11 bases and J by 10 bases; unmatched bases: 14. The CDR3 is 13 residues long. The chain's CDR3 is CAGCSGTGLFQYF. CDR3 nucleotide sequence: TGTGCCGGCTGTTCCGGGACAGGGCTTTTCCAGTACTTC.

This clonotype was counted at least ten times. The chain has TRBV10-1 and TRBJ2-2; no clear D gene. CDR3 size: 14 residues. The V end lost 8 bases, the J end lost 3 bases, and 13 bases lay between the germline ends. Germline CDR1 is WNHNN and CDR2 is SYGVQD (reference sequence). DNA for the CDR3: TGCGCCAGCTCCGACGGCACAGACACCGGGGAGCTGTTTTTT. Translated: CASSDGTDTGELFF.

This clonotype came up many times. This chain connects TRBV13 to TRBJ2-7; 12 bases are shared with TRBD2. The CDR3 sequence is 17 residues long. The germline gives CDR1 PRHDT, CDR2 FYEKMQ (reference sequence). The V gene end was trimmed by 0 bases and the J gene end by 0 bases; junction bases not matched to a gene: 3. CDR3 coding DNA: TGTGCCAGCAGCTTAGGCCGGGGACTAGCGGGCTCCTACGAGCAGTACTTC. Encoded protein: CASSLGRGLAGSYEQYF.

Here the CDR3 reads CASSGRQGPTPGSWFF. Here the CDR3 DNA reads TGTGCCAGCAGTGGAAGACAGGGGCCGACACCGGGGAGCTGGTTTTTT. The J gene is TRBJ2-2, the V gene TRBV12-3 or TRBV12-4, with 8 bases matching TRBD1. V shed 5 bases, J shed 16 bases, and the junction held 21 bases outside the gene matches. There are 16 residues in the CDR3.

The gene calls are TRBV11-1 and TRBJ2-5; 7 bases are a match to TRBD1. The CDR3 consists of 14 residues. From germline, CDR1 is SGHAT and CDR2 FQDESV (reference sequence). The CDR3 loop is CVNSGQVEVEAQYF. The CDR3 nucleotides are TGTGTCAACAGTGGACAGGTGGAGGTGGAGGCCCAGTACTTC. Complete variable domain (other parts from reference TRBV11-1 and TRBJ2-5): EAEVAQSPRYKITEKSQAVAFWCDPISGHATLYWYRQILGQGPELLVQFQDESVVDDSQLPKDRFSAERLKGVDSTLKIQPAELGDSAMYLCVNSGQVEVEAQYFGPGTRLLVL.

As DNA, the CDR3 is TGTGCCACCAGCAGAAAGACAGGGGGAGAAAAACTGTTTTTT. Amino acids: CATSRKTGGEKLFF. V and J are TRBV15 and TRBJ1-4; TRBD1 aligns across 9 bases. The CDR3 is 14 residues long. CDR1 and CDR2 from the germline V gene are LNHNV and YYDKDF (reference sequence). V shed 2 bases and J 8 bases; nucleotides not matched to a gene: 3.

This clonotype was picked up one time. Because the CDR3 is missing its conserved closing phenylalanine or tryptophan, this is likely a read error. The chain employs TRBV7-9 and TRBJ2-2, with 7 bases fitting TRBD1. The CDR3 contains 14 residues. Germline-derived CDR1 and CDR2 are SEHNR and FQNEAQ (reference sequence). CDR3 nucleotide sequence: TGTGTCAGCAGCTTAGAGGGGGCCGACGGGGAGCTGTTTCTT. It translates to CVSSLEGADGELFL.